This TCR beta chain was profiled in a study of cytomegalovirus exposure and HLA in healthy donors. Turning to the study itself: A prior analysis found roughly 110 million unique TCR beta sequences from 150 million to 200 million T cells. Study-level results: Roughly uniform depth of sequencing across donors was assumed in presence/absence analyses. After further analysis at a later stage, 16,951 TCR beta sequences were associated with HLA alleles at 0.05 false discovery rate. Immune exposure information comprised only CMV serostatus.

In regard to this clone: The antigen is undetermined.

It was with 60 Vbeta and 13 Jbeta primers that the PCR ran. Sequencing was performed with immunoSEQ multiplex PCR; in TCRdb, only in-frame clones are kept and a portion is missing. The sample holds approximately 120,000 clones. Sequences were obtained from PBMCs. The receptor comes from a man aged 40-49 years in good health and CMV-seronegative.

CDR3 in amino acids: CASSISGGRSTGELFF. The CDR3 DNA sequence: TGTGCCAGCAGTATTTCGGGAGGCCGTAGCACCGGGGAGCTGTTTTTT. The chain links TRBV2 to TRBJ2-2, with TRBD2 matching 7 bases. The length of the CDR3 is 16 residues. J was trimmed by 4 bases and V by 5 bases; bases with no gene match: 10. CDR1 SNHLY and CDR2 FYNNEI come from the germline V gene.